The rows below give T cell receptor beta chains drawn from one sample of a study of CD8 T cells in Susac syndrome. From the immunoSEQ multiplex PCR reads, TCRdb called clonotypes with MiXCR, one entry per CDR3 protein. The sample consists of about 300,000 distinct CDR3 sequences, about 91% of them appearing once. Specimen: CD8+ T cells from PBMCs. The receptors derive from a human donor with multiple sclerosis. CDR3s leave out the opening cysteine and the closing phenylalanine or tryptophan.

v_gene: TRBV29-1; j_gene: TRBJ2-7; CDR3aa: SVDRFYYYEQY
v_gene: TRBV7-8; j_gene: TRBJ1-2; CDR3aa: ASSPLPAHGSGYGYT
v_gene: TRBV27; j_gene: TRBJ2-7; CDR3aa: ASSLSRGLYEQY
v_gene: TRBV6-2/TRBV6-3; j_gene: TRBJ1-5; CDR3aa: ASSYSGTGGAISNQPQH
v_gene: TRBV7-2; j_gene: TRBJ2-1; CDR3aa: ASSLGYGARNEQF
v_gene: TRBV2; j_gene: TRBJ2-1; CDR3aa: ASKGLAGGLNEQF
v_gene: TRBV29-1; j_gene: TRBJ2-7; CDR3aa: SVDREGTEQY
v_gene: TRBV27; j_gene: TRBJ2-7; CDR3aa: ARSYRGAGSYEQY
v_gene: TRBV4-3; j_gene: TRBJ2-3; CDR3aa: ASSQDWYRTEFSTDTQY
v_gene: TRBV4-3; j_gene: TRBJ2-1; CDR3aa: ASSQGTSNGNEQF
v_gene: TRBV19; j_gene: TRBJ2-5; CDR3aa: ASREKTKETQY
v_gene: TRBV27; j_gene: TRBJ2-5; CDR3aa: ASSPLTSRGSETQY
v_gene: TRBV6-5; j_gene: TRBJ2-5; CDR3aa: ASSSLQGFFEQETQY
v_gene: TRBV28; j_gene: TRBJ1-5; CDR3aa: ASTAGVAKAPQH
v_gene: TRBV24-1; j_gene: TRBJ2-3; CDR3aa: ATSDLSGRAGDTQY
v_gene: TRBV12-3/TRBV12-4; j_gene: TRBJ2-1; CDR3aa: ASTLAGGPNEQF
v_gene: TRBV2; j_gene: TRBJ2-4; CDR3aa: ASSGSTAKNIQY
v_gene: TRBV7-9; j_gene: TRBJ2-1; CDR3aa: ASSLVFGLAGYNEQF
v_gene: TRBV27; j_gene: TRBJ1-2; CDR3aa: ASSFSGQGSYGYT
v_gene: TRBV9; j_gene: TRBJ2-7; CDR3aa: ASSDSESYEQY